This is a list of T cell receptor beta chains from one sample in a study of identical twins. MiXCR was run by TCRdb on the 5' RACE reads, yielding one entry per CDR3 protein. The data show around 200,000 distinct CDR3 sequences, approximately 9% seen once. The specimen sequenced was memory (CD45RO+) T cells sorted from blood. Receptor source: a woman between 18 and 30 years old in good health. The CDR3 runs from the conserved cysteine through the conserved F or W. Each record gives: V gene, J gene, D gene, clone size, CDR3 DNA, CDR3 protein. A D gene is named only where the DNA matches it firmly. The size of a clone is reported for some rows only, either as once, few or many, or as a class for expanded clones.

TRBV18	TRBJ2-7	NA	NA	TGTGCCAGCCGATCGATGGCGGGGCCTTATTACGAGCAGTACTTC	CASRSMAGPYYEQYF
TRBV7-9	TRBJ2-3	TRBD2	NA	TGTGCCAGCAGCTCCGGGCTAGCGGGGCCCACAGATACGCAGTATTTT	CASSSGLAGPTDTQYF
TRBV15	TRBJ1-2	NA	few	TGTGCCACCAGCAGAGATGGGGGGAACTATGGCTACACCTTC	CATSRDGGNYGYTF
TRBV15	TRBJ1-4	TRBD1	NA	TGTGCCACCAGCAGAGGCGAGACAGGGGATCTACGACTGTTTTTT	CATSRGETGDLRLFF
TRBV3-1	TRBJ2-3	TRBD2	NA	TGTGCCAGCAGCACCCGGGGGGGCCCGAATACGCAGTATTTT	CASSTRGGPNTQYF
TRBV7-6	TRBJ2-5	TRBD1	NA	TGTGCCAGCAGCTCCTGGACAGGGTCACAAGAGACCCAGTACTTC	CASSSWTGSQETQYF
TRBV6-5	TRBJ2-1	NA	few	TGTGCCAGAATTAATCGGCCCAAAGACGACTTC	CARINRPKDDF
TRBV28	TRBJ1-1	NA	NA	TGTGCCACCAGGATGGGGTTGGCTGAAGCTTTCTTT	CATRMGLAEAFF
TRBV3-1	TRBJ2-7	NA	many	TGTGCCAGCAGCCAAGGGGCAGTCGACTCCTACGAGCAGTACTTC	CASSQGAVDSYEQYF
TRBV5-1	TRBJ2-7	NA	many	TGCGCCAGCAGCGCTATGGGAAGCTCCTACGAGCAGTACTTC	CASSAMGSSYEQYF
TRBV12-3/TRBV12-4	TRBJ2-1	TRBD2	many	TGTGCCAGCAGTTTGACTAGCGGGGGGGTTAACAATGAGCAGTTCTTC	CASSLTSGGVNNEQFF
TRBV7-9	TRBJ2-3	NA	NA	TGTGCCAGCAGCTTAGAGGCGGGCGTAGATACGCAGTATTTT	CASSLEAGVDTQYF
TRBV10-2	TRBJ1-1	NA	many	TGCGCCAGCAGTGAGTCCGGGGTGAACACTGAAGCTTTCTTT	CASSESGVNTEAFF
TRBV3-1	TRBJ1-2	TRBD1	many	TGTGCCAGCAGCCACATCCGGAGACAGGGGGCTCTTGGCTACACCTTC	CASSHIRRQGALGYTF
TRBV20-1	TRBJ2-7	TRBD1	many	TGCAGTGCTATTCAGGGGGCCTACGAGCAGTACTTC	CSAIQGAYEQYF
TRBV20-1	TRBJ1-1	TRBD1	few	TGCAGTGCAAAACGACAGGGCGTCACTGAAGCTTTCTTT	CSAKRQGVTEAFF
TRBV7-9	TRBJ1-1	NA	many	TGTGCCAGCAGTTTAGGAGAGAACACTGAAGCTTTCTTT	CASSLGENTEAFF
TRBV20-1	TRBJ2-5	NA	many	TGCAGTGCTAGCGTGGGGAGAGAGACCCAGTACTTC	CSASVGRETQYF
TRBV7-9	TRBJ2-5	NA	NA	TGTGCCAGCAGCTTAAATCAGGGGGGAGCGGAGACCCAGTACTTC	CASSLNQGGAETQYF
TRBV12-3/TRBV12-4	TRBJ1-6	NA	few	TGTGCCAGCAGTTTACTGGCAGGGAAGAGTGCTGTAGGATCACCCCTCCACTTT	CASSLLAGKSAVGSPLHF
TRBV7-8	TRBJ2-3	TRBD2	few	TGTGCCAGCAGCCCTTGGGGGGGGACTAGCACAGATACGCAGTATTTT	CASSPWGGTSTDTQYF
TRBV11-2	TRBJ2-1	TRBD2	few	TGTGCCAGCAGCTATACGACTAGCGGGGGGGCAAATGAGCAGTTCTTC	CASSYTTSGGANEQFF
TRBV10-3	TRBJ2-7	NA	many	TGTGCCATCAGTGATGGGGTCGATCAGTACTTC	CAISDGVDQYF
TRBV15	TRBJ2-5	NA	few	TGTGCCACCAGCAGAGGAACTAGCACCCCTCGTAGGGAGACCCAGTACTTC	CATSRGTSTPRRETQYF
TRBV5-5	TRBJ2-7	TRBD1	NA	TGTGCCAGCAGCTTGGCGGGACAGCCTATTTACGAGCAGTACTTC	CASSLAGQPIYEQYF
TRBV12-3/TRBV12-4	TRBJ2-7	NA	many	TGTGCCAGCAGTTACGGGGGACATCTCTACGAGCAGTACTTC	CASSYGGHLYEQYF
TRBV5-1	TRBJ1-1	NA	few	TGCGCCAGCAGCCCTATCCCCGGGCCGAACACTGAAGCTTTCTTT	CASSPIPGPNTEAFF
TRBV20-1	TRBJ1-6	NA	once	TGCAGTGCTTCTTCTAGTGCAGATTCACCCCTCCACTTT	CSASSSADSPLHF
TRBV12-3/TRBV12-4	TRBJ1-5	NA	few	TGTGCCAGCACCGAGACAGGCAATCAGCCCCAGCATTTT	CASTETGNQPQHF
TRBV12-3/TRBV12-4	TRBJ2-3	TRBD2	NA	TGTGCCAGCAGTTTCTCCAGAGCGGGGGGCTACACAGATACGCAGTATTTT	CASSFSRAGGYTDTQYF
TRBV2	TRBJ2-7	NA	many	TGTGCCAGCAGTGAAATTCTAGGGGGAGCGCAGTACTTC	CASSEILGGAQYF
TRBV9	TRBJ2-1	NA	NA	TGTGCCAGCAGCGTAGGGGCGGGGCGATCCTACAATGAGCAGTTCTTC	CASSVGAGRSYNEQFF
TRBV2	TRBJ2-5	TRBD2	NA	TGTGCCAGCAGTGATCCGGGGGGGCCAGAGACCCAGTACTTC	CASSDPGGPETQYF
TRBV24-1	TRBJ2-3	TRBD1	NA	TGTGCCACCAGTGACGCAACAGGGGTGAGGACAGATACGCAGTATTTT	CATSDATGVRTDTQYF
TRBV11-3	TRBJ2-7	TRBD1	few	TGTGCCAGCAGCAAGGGACAGGGTTCCTACGAGCAGTACTTC	CASSKGQGSYEQYF
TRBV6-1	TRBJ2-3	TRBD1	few	TGTGCCAGCGGGACAGGGAAGTCCGATACGCAGTATTTT	CASGTGKSDTQYF
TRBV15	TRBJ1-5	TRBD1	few	TGTGCCACCAGCAGAGACAGGGGGCCTCAGCCCCAGCATTTT	CATSRDRGPQPQHF
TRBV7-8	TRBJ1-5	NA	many	TGTGCCTCAAAGGGGCAGTCTAGCAATCAGCCCCAGCATTTT	CASKGQSSNQPQHF
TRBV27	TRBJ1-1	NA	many	TGTGCCAGCAGTTTCCCGGGGAACACTGAAGCTTTCTTT	CASSFPGNTEAFF
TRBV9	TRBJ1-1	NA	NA	TGTGCCAGCAGCGTAGGAGGAGGTGGAGGGGACACTGAAGCTTTCTTT	CASSVGGGGGDTEAFF
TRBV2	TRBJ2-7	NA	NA	TGTGCCAGCAGTGCACTCGGAGGGCTAGAGTACTTC	CASSALGGLEYF
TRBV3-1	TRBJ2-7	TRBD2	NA	TGTGCCAGCGCCGCGGGACTAGACCCTTACGAGCAGTACTTC	CASAAGLDPYEQYF
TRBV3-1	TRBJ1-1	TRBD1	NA	TGTGCCAGCAGCTTACTACCGGGACAGGGGGCCCGGGACGCTGAAGCTTTCTTT	CASSLLPGQGARDAEAFF
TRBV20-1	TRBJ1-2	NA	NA	TGCAGTGCTAGAAGATTAGAGAGCTATGGCTACACCTTC	CSARRLESYGYTF
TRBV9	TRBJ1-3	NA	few	TGTGCCAGCAGCGAGAGTTGGTCTGGAAACACCATATATTTT	CASSESWSGNTIYF
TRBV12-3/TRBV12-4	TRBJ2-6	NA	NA	TGTGCCAGCAGTACGACACAGGGAGTAGGTGGGGCCAACGTCCTGACTTTC	CASSTTQGVGGANVLTF
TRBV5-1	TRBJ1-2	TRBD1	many	TGCGCCAGCAGCTTCGGACAGGGGGCTGGGTATGGCTACACCTTC	CASSFGQGAGYGYTF
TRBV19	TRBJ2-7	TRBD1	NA	TGTGCCAGTAGTTTCCGACAGGGGCGAAACTACGAGCAGTACTTC	CASSFRQGRNYEQYF
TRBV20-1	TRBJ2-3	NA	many	TGCAGTGCTAGAGTAAATCTAGGGACTGCGGGCACAGATACGCAGTATTTT	CSARVNLGTAGTDTQYF
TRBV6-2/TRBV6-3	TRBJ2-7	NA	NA	TGTGCCAGCAGTTACCCGAGGACGAGAGGCTACGAGCAGTACTTC	CASSYPRTRGYEQYF